This TCR beta chain was sequenced for a study of blood T cell repertoires in COVID-19. Study information: Sample material is recorded as cDNA or gDNA derived from T cells, B-cell-depleted T cells, or PBMCs.

In the authors' workflow: The authors estimated nucleated cell counts from reference gene primer amplification. Libraries were prepared by immunoSEQ multiplex PCR; TCRdb keeps only in-frame clonotypes and omits some of them. V and J calls and clone size are as listed in that table; D and trimming were resolved from the DNA. Among over 100,000 clones, more than 80% were seen once, and the ten largest hold 3.5% to 5%. The V end was cut by 3 bases, the J end by 3 bases, with 12 bases between. This CDR3 comprises 14 residues. Germline lookup yields CDR1 KGHSH and CDR2 LQKENI. The sequence came from a human donor in a cohort sampled during active COVID-19. J is TRBJ2-7 and V is TRBV18; the D is unclear. Sequencing input: peripheral blood. The CDR3 bases are TGTGCCAGCTCACCCCCCGACAAGTACTACGAGCAGTACTTC. As protein: CASSPPDKYYEQYF.